A single sample is the source of the 27 T cell receptor beta chains below, sequenced in a study of T cell changes during pregnancy in multiple sclerosis. The method was immunoSEQ multiplex PCR; TCRdb's version includes in-frame clones alone and lacks a portion of them. The table lists tens of thousands of clones, about 92% of them singletons. The sample here was peripheral blood, taken in the third trimester of pregnancy. Receptors were obtained from a female donor in good health, enrolled as a control in a pregnancy study.

In nucleotides, the CDR3 is TGTGCCAGCAGTTACGCGGGACGACAGGGCTACACCTTC. The encoded protein is CASSYAGRQGYTF. V gene TRBV6-6 combines with J gene TRBJ1-2, with a tentative D call TRBD1 (5 bases). Germline V gene data show CDR1 as MNHNY and CDR2 as SVGAGI (reference sequence). V was pared by 2 bases and J by 8 bases, with 12 bases between. This CDR3 is built from 13 residues.

This clone was observed a handful of times. The chain employs TRBV30 and TRBJ1-1, with 8 positions matching TRBD1. The CDR3 sequence is 11 residues long. V was pared by 2 bases and J by 14 bases, with 7 bases of the junction left unmatched. CDR1 and CDR2 (germline): GTSNPN, SVGIG (reference sequence). The CDR3 loop is CAWSSNRGKFF. As DNA, the CDR3 is TGTGCCTGGAGTTCAAACAGGGGGAAGTTCTTT.

The V and J genes are TRBV5-1 and TRBJ2-7; perhaps TRBD2 as D (6 bases). The CDR3 runs 15 residues. Germline values: CDR1 SGHRS, CDR2 YFSETQ. The V end lost 4 bases, the J end lost 5 bases, and 19 bases lay between the germline ends. This chain's CDR3 is CASSPRGGSQDEQYF. In DNA, the CDR3 is TGCGCCAGCAGCCCGCGAGGAGGGTCGCAGGACGAGCAGTACTTC.

The chain employs TRBV9 and TRBJ1-2; a possible D gene is TRBD1 (5 bases). Looked up from germline, CDR1 is SGDLS and CDR2 is YYNGEE. V was cut by 4 bases and J by 5 bases, with 21 bases left in between. The CDR3 covers 16 residues. The CDR3 sequence is CASSQYKEPGGYGYTF. In nucleotides, the CDR3 is TGTGCCAGCAGCCAATATAAGGAGCCGGGGGGATATGGCTACACCTTC.

The chain couples TRBV28 to TRBJ1-4; 9 bases match TRBD1. CDR1 is MDHEN, CDR2 SYDVKM, per germline. The CDR3 runs 16 residues. V shed 5 bases, J shed 5 bases, and the junction held 9 bases outside the gene matches. The DNA of the CDR3 is TGTGCCAGCAGTGGGGACAGGGACCGGGGGAATGAAAAACTGTTTTTT. Protein product: CASSGDRDRGNEKLFF.

The chain uses TRBV14 and TRBJ2-5; tentative D call: TRBD1 (5 bases). Germline V gene lookup returns CDR1 SGHDN and CDR2 FVKESK. The CDR3 is 16 amino acids. Trimming left V 3 bases short and J 4 bases short, with 18 bases between. CDR3 sequence reads: CASSQDKSLRRETQYF. CDR3 in DNA: TGTGCCAGCAGCCAGGACAAATCGTTACGTCGAGAGACCCAGTACTTC.

V gene TRBV2 combines with J gene TRBJ2-2; 8 bases map to TRBD2. The V gene end was trimmed by 8 bases and the J gene end by 4 bases; junction bases not matched to a gene: 6. Germline CDR1 reads SNHLY; CDR2 reads FYNNEI. This CDR3 is 14 amino acids long. The CDR3: CASGRGDFTGELFF. The CDR3, as DNA: TGTGCCAGCGGGCGGGGGGACTTCACCGGGGAGCTGTTTTTT.

As DNA, the CDR3 is TGTGCCAGCAGCTCAGCGGGATCGAACACCGGGGAGCTGTTTTTT. Protein sequence: CASSSAGSNTGELFF. The chain joins TRBV11-3 to TRBJ2-2; 7 nucleotides match TRBD2. Germline assignment: CDR1 SGHNT and CDR2 YENEEA. V gave up 4 bases and J gave up 0 bases; unmatched junction bases: 2. This CDR3 contains 15 residues.

The CDR3 DNA reads as TGTGCCAGCTCACGGGGGGACAGGGCCTACGAGCAGTACTTC. Protein sequence: CASSRGDRAYEQYF. This chain connects TRBV18 to TRBJ2-7, with 9 bases lining up with TRBD1. The V and J ends lost 4 bases and 2 bases, in that order; junction bases with no gene match: 3. This CDR3 is 14 amino acids long. The germline V gene has CDR1 KGHSH and CDR2 LQKENI. Supplemented by reference TRBV18 and TRBJ2-7, the full variable domain reads NAGVMQNPRHLVRRRGQEARLRCSPMKGHSHVYWYRQLPEEGLKFMVYLQKENIIDESGMPKERFSAEFPKEGPSILRIQQVVRGDSAAYFCASSRGDRAYEQYFGPGTRLTVT.

This clone was observed a few times. This chain joins TRBV9 and TRBJ1-2; D gene ambiguous. Germline V CDR1 and CDR2: SGDLS, YYNGEE. The V end was cut by 2 bases, the J end by 4 bases, with 9 bases between. The CDR3 is 13 residues long. The CDR3 DNA reads as TGTGCCAGCAGCGTTAGCATACGCTATGGCTACACCTTC. The encoded protein is CASSVSIRYGYTF.

V is TRBV7-6 and J is TRBJ2-2, with 10 nucleotides matching TRBD2. The CDR3 consists of 18 residues. CDR1 and CDR2 (germline): SGHVS, FNYEAQ. Trimming cost V 1 base and J 2 bases; bases outside gene matches: 7. Here the CDR3 DNA reads TGTGCCAGCAGCTTAGGGCCTAGCGGGAGTACTAACACCGGGGAGCTGTTTTTT. This gives the protein CASSLGPSGSTNTGELFF.

This clone has a single count. V usage is TRBV5-1 and J usage is TRBJ2-4; a weak D match, TRBD1 (7 bases). The ends were cut back, 3 bases at V and 7 bases at J, with 23 bases in the middle. The V gene's germline CDR1 is SGHRS and CDR2 YFSETQ. The CDR3 consists of 17 residues. CDR3 amino acids: CASSYGQEGFFGNIQYF. The CDR3 DNA follows: TGCGCCAGCAGCTATGGACAGGAGGGGTTTTTTGGGAACATTCAGTACTTC.

This chain uses TRBV5-5 with TRBJ1-5; a possible D gene is TRBD1 (5 bases). V gave up 0 bases and J gave up 3 bases, with 10 bases separating them. Germline values: CDR1 SGHKS, CDR2 YYEKEE (reference sequence). The CDR3 is made up of 15 amino acids. This CDR3 is CASSLVGAANQPQHF. The DNA of the CDR3 is TGTGCCAGCAGCTTGGTAGGGGCGGCCAATCAGCCCCAGCATTTT.

The chain joins TRBV7-3 to TRBJ2-5, with D uncertain. The CDR3 runs 13 residues. Looked up from germline, CDR1 is SGHTA and CDR2 is FQGTGA. With 2 bases removed from V and 1 base from J, the gap between germline ends came to 5 bases. CDR3 amino acids: CASSLSGQETQYF. The CDR3, as DNA: TGTGCCAGCAGCTTATCCGGCCAAGAGACCCAGTACTTC.

This chain joins TRBV7-9 and TRBJ2-1; TRBD1 is a possible D gene (6 bases). CDR3 length: 14 residues. V gave up 4 bases and J gave up 1 base, with 8 bases separating them. Germline V gives CDR1 SEHNR, CDR2 FQNEAQ (reference sequence). The CDR3 coding sequence is TGTGCCAGCAGCTCAGGGGATTCCTACAATGAGCAGTTCTTC. This sequence encodes CASSSGDSYNEQFF.

The genes are TRBV4-1 and TRBJ1-2; unclear D gene. Germline CDR1 is MGHRA and CDR2 is YSYEKL. The CDR3 runs to 19 residues. Trimming took off 0 bases at V and 0 bases at J, with 20 bases between the two ends. CDR3 in DNA: TGCGCCAGCAGCCAAGATTGGAGAGGGATGTCCGGCCCTAACTATGGCTACACCTTC. It specifies CASSQDWRGMSGPNYGYTF.

This sequence joins TRBV19 and TRBJ2-1, with D possibly being TRBD2 (6 bases). The CDR3 runs to 14 residues. The germline CDR1 and CDR2 sequences are LNHDA and SQIVND (reference sequence). The V and J ends lost 7 bases and 9 bases respectively, with 19 bases between them. The CDR3 loop reads CASNTGGGTREQFF. The CDR3 region has the DNA TGTGCCAGTAATACGGGTGGAGGGACGCGTGAGCAGTTCTTC.

J is TRBJ2-3 and V is TRBV9; D remains unclear. The CDR3 totals 13 residues. V was cut by 3 bases and J by 2 bases, with 7 bases left in between. From germline, CDR1 is SGDLS and CDR2 YYNGEE. The DNA for the CDR3 is TGTGCCAGCAGCGCCCTTGTCACAGATACGCAGTATTTT. Translating gives CASSALVTDTQYF.

V gene TRBV14 combines with J gene TRBJ2-7, with D perhaps TRBD2 (5 bases). V shed 4 bases and J shed 6 bases, with 16 bases lying between them. Germline lookup yields CDR1 SGHDN and CDR2 FVKESK. The CDR3 totals 14 residues. The CDR3 sequence: CASSPHLDSGEQYF. For the CDR3, the DNA is TGTGCCAGCAGCCCCCACTTGGACTCCGGCGAGCAGTACTTC.

This clone was detected only once. This chain uses TRBV2 with TRBJ1-6, with 7 bases matching TRBD1. Germline CDR1 reads SNHLY; CDR2 reads FYNNEI. This CDR3 region has 15 residues. V shed 4 bases, J shed 5 bases, and the junction held 5 bases outside the gene matches. CDR3 DNA: TGTGCCAGCAGTGGGGGACAGACCCATAATTCACCCCTCCACTTT. It encodes CASSGGQTHNSPLHF. Using reference TRBV2 and TRBJ1-6 for the parts outside the CDR3, the full variable domain is EPEVTQTPSHQVTQMGQEVILRCVPISNHLYFYWYRQILGQKVEFLVSFYNNEISEKSEIFDDQFSVERPDGSNFTLKIRSTKLEDSAMYFCASSGGQTHNSPLHFGNGTRLTVT.

The chain has TRBV29-1 and TRBJ1-3; no firm D call. The germline gives CDR1 SQVTM, CDR2 ANQGSEA. Trimming removed 7 bases at V and 0 bases at J, with 10 bases between. CDR3 length: 13 residues. The CDR3, as DNA: TGCAGCGGCAGGCCCAGCTCTGGAAACACCATATATTTT. As protein: CSGRPSSGNTIYF.

This rearrangement joins TRBV30 to TRBJ1-5; unclear D gene. The V gene's germline CDR1 is GTSNPN and CDR2 SVGIG (reference sequence). The CDR3 runs 13 residues. The V end lost 0 bases, the J end lost 2 bases, and 5 bases lay between the germline ends. CDR3: CAWSVHGNQPQHF. CDR3 DNA sequence: TGTGCCTGGAGTGTACATGGCAATCAGCCCCAGCATTTT.

Only one count was recorded for this clone. The same CDR3 arises from other DNA sequences in this sample as well. The chain is built from TRBV19 and TRBJ2-7, with D possibly TRBD1 on 5 matching bases. The CDR3 is made up of 14 amino acids. CDR1 and CDR2 from the germline V gene are LNHDA and SQIVND (reference sequence). The ends were cut back, 3 bases at V and 3 bases at J, with 12 bases in the middle. For the CDR3, the DNA is TGTGCCAGTAGTATTGGGCAGGGAAGCTACGAGCAGTACTTC. Translating it yields CASSIGQGSYEQYF.

The J gene is TRBJ2-1, the V gene TRBV10-2; TRBD2 agrees at 12 bases. Germline V gene sequence: CDR1 WSHSY, CDR2 SAAADI. CDR3 length: 16 residues. V trimming: 3 bases; J trimming: 7 bases; junction bases outside the gene matches: 7. The CDR3 nucleotides read TGCGCCAGCAGTGAATTCTCTAGCGGGGGGGTAAATGAGCAGTTCTTC. Residues: CASSEFSSGGVNEQFF.

The rearrangement links TRBV5-4 to TRBJ2-7; a weak D match, TRBD2 (5 bases). Germline V gives CDR1 SGHNT, CDR2 YYREEE (reference sequence). The CDR3 sequence is 14 residues long. Trimming shortened V by 1 base and J by 2 bases, and 10 bases separated the two germline ends. This CDR3 reads CASSLMGVTYEQYF. DNA of the CDR3: TGTGCCAGCAGCTTGATGGGAGTCACCTACGAGCAGTACTTC.

The chain couples TRBV18 to TRBJ2-7; TRBD1 agrees at 12 bases. This CDR3 region has 14 residues. Trimming removed 5 bases from V and 6 bases from J; junction bases left unmatched: 5. Germline CDR1 reads KGHSH; CDR2 reads LQKENI. In nucleotides, the CDR3 is TGTGCCAGCTCATTGGGACAGGGGGCAGGCGAGCAGTACTTC. Amino acid sequence: CASSLGQGAGEQYF.

This clone showed up just once. J is TRBJ2-5 and V is TRBV11-2; 9 nucleotides align to TRBD2. J lost 7 bases, V lost 1 base, and 19 bases had no gene match. Germline-derived CDR1 and CDR2 are SGHAT and FQNNGV. This CDR3 region has 19 residues. CDR3 sequence: CASSLGHPSAGGPSGTQYF. In DNA, the CDR3 is TGTGCCAGCAGCTTAGGACACCCGTCAGCGGGAGGCCCTAGCGGGACCCAGTACTTC. Supplemented by reference TRBV11-2 and TRBJ2-5, the full variable domain reads EAGVAQSPRYKIIEKRQSVAFWCNPISGHATLYWYQQILGQGPKLLIQFQNNGVVDDSQLPKDRFSAERLKGVDSTLKIQPAKLEDSAVYLCASSLGHPSAGGPSGTQYFGPGTRLLVL.